Described below is a single T cell receptor beta chain sequence and its context. This entry is derived from a study of cytomegalovirus exposure and HLA in healthy donors. V lost 5 bases, J lost 6 bases, and 9 bases stayed unmatched. CDR1 is SGHTA, CDR2 FQGNSA, per germline. CDR3 length: 15 residues. The PCR was carried out with 60 Vbeta primers and 13 Jbeta primers. Clones were sequenced by immunoSEQ multiplex PCR, and TCRdb holds only the in-frame ones, with some missing. The data hold hundreds of thousands of clones, with around 80% observed a single time. The sequenced sample was PBMCs. The V and J genes are TRBV7-2 and TRBJ1-4; 7 bases are a match to TRBD1. This receptor was obtained from a woman in her thirties or forties in good health and CMV-seronegative. The CDR3: CASSLGGQRDEKLFF. The CDR3 bases are TGTGCCAGCAGCCTCGGGGGACAGAGGGATGAAAAACTGTTTTTT.